This TCR beta chain emerged from a study of cytomegalovirus exposure and HLA in healthy donors. The germline CDR1 and CDR2 sequences are SGHDT and YYEEEE. This CDR3 comprises 14 residues. Trimming removed 3 bases from V and 7 bases from J; junction bases left unmatched: 6. The PCR used 60 Vbeta and 13 Jbeta primers. Some clones are missing from TCRdb's copy, which holds only in-frame ones; the method was immunoSEQ multiplex PCR. The table has approximately 220,000 clones, about 80% seen once. The chain has TRBV5-6 and TRBJ2-1, with 8 bases aligning to TRBD2. Sequencing was done on a sample of PBMCs. The receptor comes from a male donor in good health and CMV-seronegative. As DNA, the CDR3 is TGTGCCAGCAGCTCTCAACGGGGGGGAAATGAGCAGTTCTTC. It codes for CASSSQRGGNEQFF.